The clone carrying this TCR beta chain showed up many times. Noted time point: newly diagnosed GD, antithyroid drugs for less than 3 months. There was RNA extracted from PBMCs, and the TCR library was made from it. This specimen comes from a study of regulatory T cells in long-lasting Graves disease. According to the study, TCR beta libraries were built with iRepertoire HTBI primers and CDR3-region Arm-PCR. A single record per CDR3 protein comes from TCRdb applying MiXCR to the multiplex PCR reads. The table records around 400,000 distinct CDR3 sequences, 15% of them present only once. This same sample was also part of a study on T cells in Graves' hyperthyroidism and ophthalmopathy.

The clonotype was recovered from a middle-aged woman with Graves disease. The sample consisted of peripheral blood mononuclear cells (PBMCs), taken at new diagnosis, from a patient treated with antithyroid drugs.

This CDR3 reads CASMGTVFKDTQYF. CDR3 nucleotide sequence: TGTGCCAGCATGGGGACAGTTTTCAAGGATACGCAGTATTTT. This chain connects TRBV6-1 to TRBJ2-3, with 7 nucleotides matching TRBD1. Germline CDR1 MNHNS, CDR2 SASEGT. V lost 7 bases and J lost 6; bases outside the gene matches: 10. The CDR3 contains 14 residues.